This TCR beta chain was recorded in a study of blood T cell repertoires in COVID-19. Here immunoSEQ multiplex PCR was the method, and the copy in TCRdb shows in-frame clones only, minus some. The sample consists of about 160,000 clones, 78% of them appearing once. V was clipped by 5 bases and J by 1 base, with 10 bases between them. CDR3 length: 14 amino acids. Per the germline V gene, CDR1 is SGHTA and CDR2 is FQGNSA. In its sample, this clone was seen once. The specimen sequenced was peripheral blood. The receptor was isolated from a woman older than 75 with acute or convalescent COVID-19. The chain uses TRBV7-2 and TRBJ2-3; TRBD2 is a possible D gene (5 bases). The CDR3 region is CASSPMGGTDTQYF. For the CDR3, the DNA is TGTGCCAGCAGCCCGATGGGAGGCACAGATACGCAGTATTTT.